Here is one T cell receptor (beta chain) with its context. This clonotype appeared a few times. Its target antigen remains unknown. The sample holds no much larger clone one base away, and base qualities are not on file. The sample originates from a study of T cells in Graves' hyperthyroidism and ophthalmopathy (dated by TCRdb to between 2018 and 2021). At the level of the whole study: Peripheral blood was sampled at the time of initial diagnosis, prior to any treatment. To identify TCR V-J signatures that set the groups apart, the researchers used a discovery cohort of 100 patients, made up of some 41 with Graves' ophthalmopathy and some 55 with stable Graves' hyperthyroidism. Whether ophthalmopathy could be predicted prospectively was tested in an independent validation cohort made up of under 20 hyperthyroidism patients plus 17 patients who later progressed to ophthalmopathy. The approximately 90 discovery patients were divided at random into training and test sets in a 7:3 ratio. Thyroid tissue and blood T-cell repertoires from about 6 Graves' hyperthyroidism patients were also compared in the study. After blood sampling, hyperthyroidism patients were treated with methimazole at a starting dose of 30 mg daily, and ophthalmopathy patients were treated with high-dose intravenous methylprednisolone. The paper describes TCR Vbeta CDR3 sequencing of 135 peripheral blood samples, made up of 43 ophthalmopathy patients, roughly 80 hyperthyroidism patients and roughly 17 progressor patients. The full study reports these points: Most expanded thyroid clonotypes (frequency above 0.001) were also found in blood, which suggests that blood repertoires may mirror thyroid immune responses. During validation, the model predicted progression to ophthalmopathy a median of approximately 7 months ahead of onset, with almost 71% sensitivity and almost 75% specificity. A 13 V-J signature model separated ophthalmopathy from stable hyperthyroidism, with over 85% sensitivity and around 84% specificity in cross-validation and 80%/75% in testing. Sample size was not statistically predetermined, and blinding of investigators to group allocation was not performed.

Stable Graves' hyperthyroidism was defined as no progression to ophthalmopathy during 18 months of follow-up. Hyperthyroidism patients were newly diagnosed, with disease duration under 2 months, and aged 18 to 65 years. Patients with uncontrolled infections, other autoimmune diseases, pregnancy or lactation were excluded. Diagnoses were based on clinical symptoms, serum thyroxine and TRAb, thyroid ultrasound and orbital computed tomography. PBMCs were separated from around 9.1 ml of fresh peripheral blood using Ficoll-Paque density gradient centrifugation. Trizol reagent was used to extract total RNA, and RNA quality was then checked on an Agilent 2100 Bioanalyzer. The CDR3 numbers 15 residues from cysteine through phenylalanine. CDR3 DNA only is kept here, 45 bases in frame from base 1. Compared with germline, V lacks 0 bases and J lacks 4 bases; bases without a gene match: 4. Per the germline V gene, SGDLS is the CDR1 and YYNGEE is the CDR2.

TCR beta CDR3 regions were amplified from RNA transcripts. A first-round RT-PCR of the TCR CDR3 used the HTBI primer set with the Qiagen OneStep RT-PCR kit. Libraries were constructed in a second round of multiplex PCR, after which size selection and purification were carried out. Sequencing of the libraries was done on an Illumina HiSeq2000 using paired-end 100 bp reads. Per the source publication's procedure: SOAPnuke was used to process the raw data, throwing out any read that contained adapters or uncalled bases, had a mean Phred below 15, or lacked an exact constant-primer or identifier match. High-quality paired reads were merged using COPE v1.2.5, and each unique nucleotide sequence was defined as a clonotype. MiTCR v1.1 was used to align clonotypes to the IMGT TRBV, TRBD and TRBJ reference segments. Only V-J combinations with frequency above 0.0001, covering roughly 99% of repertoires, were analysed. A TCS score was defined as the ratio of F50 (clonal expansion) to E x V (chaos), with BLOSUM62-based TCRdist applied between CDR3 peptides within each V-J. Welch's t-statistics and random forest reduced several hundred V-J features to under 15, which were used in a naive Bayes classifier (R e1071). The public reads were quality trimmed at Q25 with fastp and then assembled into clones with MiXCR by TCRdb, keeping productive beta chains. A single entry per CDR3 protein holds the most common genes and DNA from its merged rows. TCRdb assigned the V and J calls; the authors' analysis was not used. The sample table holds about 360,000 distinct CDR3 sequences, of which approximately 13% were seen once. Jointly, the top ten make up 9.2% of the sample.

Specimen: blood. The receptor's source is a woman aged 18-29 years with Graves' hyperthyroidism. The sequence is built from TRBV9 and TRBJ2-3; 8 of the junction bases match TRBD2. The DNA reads TGTGCCAGCAGCGTAGAGGGACTAGGCTCAGATACGCAGTATTTT. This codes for CASSVEGLGSDTQYF.